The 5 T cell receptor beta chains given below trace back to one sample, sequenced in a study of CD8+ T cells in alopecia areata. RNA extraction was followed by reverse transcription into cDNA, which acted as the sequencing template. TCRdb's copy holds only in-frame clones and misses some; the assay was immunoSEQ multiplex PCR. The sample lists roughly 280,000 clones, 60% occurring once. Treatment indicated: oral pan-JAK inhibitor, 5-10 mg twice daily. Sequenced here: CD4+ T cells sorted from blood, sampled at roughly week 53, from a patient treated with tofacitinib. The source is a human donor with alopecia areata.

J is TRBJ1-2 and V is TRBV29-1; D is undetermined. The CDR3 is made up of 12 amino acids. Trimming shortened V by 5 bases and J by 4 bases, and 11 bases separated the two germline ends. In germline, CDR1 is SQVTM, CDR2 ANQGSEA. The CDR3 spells CSVQWGFYGYTF. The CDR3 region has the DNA TGCAGCGTTCAGTGGGGATTCTATGGCTACACCTTC.

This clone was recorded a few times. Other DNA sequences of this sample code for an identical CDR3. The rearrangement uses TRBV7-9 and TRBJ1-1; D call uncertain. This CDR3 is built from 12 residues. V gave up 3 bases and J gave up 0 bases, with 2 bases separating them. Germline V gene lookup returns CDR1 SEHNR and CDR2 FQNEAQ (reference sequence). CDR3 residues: CASSFVNTEAFF. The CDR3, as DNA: TGTGCCAGCAGCTTTGTGAACACTGAAGCTTTCTTT.

As DNA, the CDR3 is TGTGCCAGCTCACTTTCGGACAGGGACACTGAAGCTTTCTTT. It encodes CASSLSDRDTEAFF. J is TRBJ1-1 and V is TRBV18; 8 positions match TRBD1. Germline assignment: CDR1 KGHSH and CDR2 LQKENI. V shed 4 bases and J 3 bases; nucleotides not matched to a gene: 4. The CDR3 covers 14 residues.

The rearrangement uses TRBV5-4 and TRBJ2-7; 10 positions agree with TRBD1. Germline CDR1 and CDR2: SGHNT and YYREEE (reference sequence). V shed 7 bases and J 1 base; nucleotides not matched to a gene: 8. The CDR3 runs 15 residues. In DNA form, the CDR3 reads TGTGCCAGCGCCTCCCGGACAGGGGGGTCCTACGAGCAGTACTTC. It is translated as CASASRTGGSYEQYF.

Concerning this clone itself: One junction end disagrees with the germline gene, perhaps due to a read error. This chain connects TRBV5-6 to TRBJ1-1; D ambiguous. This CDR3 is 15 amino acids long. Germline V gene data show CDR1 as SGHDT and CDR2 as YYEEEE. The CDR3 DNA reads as TGTGCCAGCAGCCCCACGTTGAGATTGAACGCTGAAGCTTTCTTT. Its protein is CASSPTLRLNAEAFF. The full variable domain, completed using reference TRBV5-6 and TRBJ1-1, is DAGVTQSPTHLIKTRGQQVTLRCSPKSGHDTVSWYQQALGQGPQFIFQYYEEEERQRGNFPDRFSGHQFPNYSSELNVNALLLGDSALYLCASSPTLRLNAEAFFGQGTRLTVV.